The subject of this entry is one TCR beta chain. Its cognate antigen is unknown. J was trimmed by 4 bases and V by 5 bases; bases with no gene match: 2. Per germline, CDR1 SGHVS and CDR2 FNYEAQ. CDR3 length equals 14 residues. Using immunoSEQ multiplex PCR, the repertoire was profiled, and TCRdb retains in-frame clones only, with some absent. Of some 460,000 clones in the sample, 80% to 90% are singletons; the top ten hold over 1.5%. This sample is part of a study of Ad26.COV2.S vaccination and SARS-CoV-2 variants. General study results and limits: Substantial breadth was reported for post-vaccination spike-specific CD8+ and CD4+ T cells.

Treatment defined: 15 to 20 received Ad26.COV2.S at low or high dose, single or two shots; about 5 received placebo; per-sample allocation not given. Vaccine and placebo recipients were sampled on day 63 after the first injection. Sample: peripheral blood, taken in a trial of Ad26.COV2.S vaccine versus placebo. This TCR was recovered from a person aged 18-60 years who received the Ad26.COV2.S COVID-19 vaccine or a placebo. The chain uses TRBV7-6 and TRBJ2-7, with 13 bases lining up with TRBD2. CDR3 bases: TGTGCCAGCAGCCGGACTAGCGGGGGTTACGAGCAGTACTTC. Amino acid sequence: CASSRTSGGYEQYF. Filled out from reference TRBV7-6 and TRBJ2-7, the complete variable domain reads GAGVSQSPRYKVTKRGQDVALRCDPISGHVSLYWYRQALGQGPEFLTYFNYEAQQDKSGLPNDRFSAERPEGSISTLTIQRTEQRDSAMYRCASSRTSGGYEQYFGPGTRLTVT.